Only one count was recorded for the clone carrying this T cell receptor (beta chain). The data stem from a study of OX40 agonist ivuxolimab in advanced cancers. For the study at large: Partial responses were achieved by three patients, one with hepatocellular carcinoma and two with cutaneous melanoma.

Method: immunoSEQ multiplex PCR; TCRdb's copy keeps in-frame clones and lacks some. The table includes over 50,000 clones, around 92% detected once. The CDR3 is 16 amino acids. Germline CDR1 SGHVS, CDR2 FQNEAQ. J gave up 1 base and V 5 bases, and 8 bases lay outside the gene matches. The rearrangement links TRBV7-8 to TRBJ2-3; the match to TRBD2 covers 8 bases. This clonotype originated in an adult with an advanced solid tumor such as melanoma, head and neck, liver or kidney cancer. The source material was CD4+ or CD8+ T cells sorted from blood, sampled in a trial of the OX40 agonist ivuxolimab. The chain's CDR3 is CASSPEAGVRTDTQYF. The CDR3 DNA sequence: TGTGCCAGCAGCCCAGAAGCGGGAGTCCGCACAGATACGCAGTATTTT. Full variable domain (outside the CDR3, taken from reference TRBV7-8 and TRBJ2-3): GAGVSQSPRYKVAKRGQDVALRCDPISGHVSLFWYQQALGQGPEFLTYFQNEAQLDKSGLPSDRFFAERPEGSVSTLKIQRTQQEDSAVYLCASSPEAGVRTDTQYFGPGTRLTVL.